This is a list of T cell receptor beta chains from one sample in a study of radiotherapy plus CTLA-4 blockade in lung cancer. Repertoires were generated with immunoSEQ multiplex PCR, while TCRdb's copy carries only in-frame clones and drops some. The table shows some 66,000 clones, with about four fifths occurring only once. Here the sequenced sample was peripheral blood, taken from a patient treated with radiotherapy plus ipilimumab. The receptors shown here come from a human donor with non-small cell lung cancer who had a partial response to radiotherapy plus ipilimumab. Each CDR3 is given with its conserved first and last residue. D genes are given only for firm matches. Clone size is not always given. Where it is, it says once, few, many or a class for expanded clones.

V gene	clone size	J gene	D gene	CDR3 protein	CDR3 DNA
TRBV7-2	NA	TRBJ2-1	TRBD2	CASSPAGTSSYNEQFF	TGTGCCAGCAGCCCGGCCGGGACTAGCTCCTACAATGAGCAGTTCTTC
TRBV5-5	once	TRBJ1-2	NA	CASVDRNYGYTF	TGTGCCAGTGTGGACAGAAACTATGGCTACACCTTC
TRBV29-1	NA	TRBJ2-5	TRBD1	CSAQTGSETQYF	TGCAGCGCCCAGACAGGGTCGGAGACCCAGTACTTC
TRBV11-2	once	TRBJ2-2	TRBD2	CASSFTRLAGVHGELFF	TGTGCCAGCAGCTTTACGAGACTAGCGGGCGTACACGGGGAGCTGTTTTTT
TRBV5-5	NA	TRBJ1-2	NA	CASSFQALSLDYGYTF	TGTGCCAGCAGCTTCCAAGCCCTAAGCCTAGACTATGGCTACACCTTC
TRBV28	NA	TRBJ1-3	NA	CASRETVGSGNTIYF	TGTGCCAGCAGGGAGACTGTCGGCTCAGGAAACACCATATATTTT
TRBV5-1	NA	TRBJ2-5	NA	CASRETQETQYF	TGCGCCAGCCGGGAGACGCAAGAGACCCAGTACTTC
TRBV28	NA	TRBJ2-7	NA	CASSPIVTGSYEQYF	TGTGCCAGCAGTCCCATTGTGACAGGTTCCTACGAGCAGTACTTC
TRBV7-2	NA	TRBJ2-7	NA	CASTFSSGTYEQYF	TGTGCCAGCACCTTCAGTAGCGGAACCTACGAGCAGTACTTC
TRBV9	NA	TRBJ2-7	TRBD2	CASSEGLAGEYEQYF	TGTGCCAGCAGCGAGGGACTAGCGGGAGAGTACGAGCAGTACTTC
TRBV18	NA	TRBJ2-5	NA	CASSPNRVEETQYF	TGTGCCAGCTCACCAAACAGGGTGGAAGAGACCCAGTACTTC
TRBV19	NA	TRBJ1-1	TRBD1	CASSWGTGYTEAFF	TGTGCCAGTAGCTGGGGGACAGGGTACACTGAAGCTTTCTTT
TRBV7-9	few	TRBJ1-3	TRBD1	CASSADRTGNERNTIYF	TGTGCCAGCAGCGCAGACAGGACAGGGAATGAGAGAAACACCATATATTTT
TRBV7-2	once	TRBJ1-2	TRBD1	CASSPRQGWHGYTF	TGTGCCAGCAGCCCCCGACAGGGATGGCATGGCTACACCTTC
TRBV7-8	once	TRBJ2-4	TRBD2	CAAGAAKNIQYF	TGTGCAGCGGGAGCTGCCAAAAACATTCAGTACTTC
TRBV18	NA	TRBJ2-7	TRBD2	CASSPFTGGLGDEQYF	TGTGCCAGCTCACCCTTCACGGGAGGGCTGGGGGACGAGCAGTACTTC
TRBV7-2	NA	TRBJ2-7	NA	CASSSTGYEQYF	TGTGCCAGCAGTTCCACCGGGTACGAGCAGTACTTC
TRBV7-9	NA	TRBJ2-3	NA	CASSLRSADTDTQYF	TGTGCCAGCAGCTTAAGATCAGCGGACACAGATACGCAGTATTTT
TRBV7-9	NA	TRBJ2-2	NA	CASSLFAGLTGELFF	TGTGCCAGCAGCTTATTTGCAGGACTCACCGGGGAGCTGTTTTTT
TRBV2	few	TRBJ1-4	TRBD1	CASNNPGQTGEKLFF	TGTGCCAGCAACAACCCGGGACAGACGGGCGAAAAACTGTTTTTT
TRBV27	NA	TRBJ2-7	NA	CASRSDSTSSYEQYF	TGTGCCAGCCGCTCGGACAGTACTTCCTCCTACGAGCAGTACTTC
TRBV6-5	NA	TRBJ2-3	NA	CASSRDISTDTQYF	TGTGCCAGCAGTCGGGACATCAGCACAGATACGCAGTATTTT
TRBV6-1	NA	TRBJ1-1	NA	CASIHGSEDTEAFF	TGTGCCAGCATTCACGGCTCGGAGGACACTGAAGCTTTCTTT
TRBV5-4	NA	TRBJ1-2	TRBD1	CASSLSPDRDYGYTF	TGTGCCAGCAGCTTAAGTCCGGACAGGGACTATGGCTACACCTTC
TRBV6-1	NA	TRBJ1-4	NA	CATAAGGGEKLFF	TGTGCCACCGCCGCGGGGGGTGGCGAAAAACTGTTTTTT
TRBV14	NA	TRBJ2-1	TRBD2	CASSQDRGDEQFF	TGTGCCAGCAGCCAAGATCGGGGGGATGAGCAGTTCTTC
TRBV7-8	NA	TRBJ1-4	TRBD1	CASSLGQADNEKLFF	TGTGCCAGCAGCTTGGGACAGGCCGATAATGAAAAACTGTTTTTT
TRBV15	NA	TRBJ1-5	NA	CATSRRQINQPQHF	TGTGCCACCAGCAGACGACAGATAAATCAGCCCCAGCATTTT
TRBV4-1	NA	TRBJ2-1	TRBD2	CASTREASYNEQFF	TGCGCCAGCACCCGGGAGGCATCCTACAATGAGCAGTTCTTC
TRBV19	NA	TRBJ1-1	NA	CASSERGSTEAFF	TGTGCCAGTAGTGAGAGGGGGAGCACTGAAGCTTTCTTT
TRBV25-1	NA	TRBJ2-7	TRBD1	CASSAPGGITYEQYF	TGTGCCAGCAGTGCCCCAGGGGGTATCACCTACGAGCAGTACTTC
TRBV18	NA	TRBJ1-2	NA	CASSPNAGSGTSGYTF	TGTGCCAGCTCACCAAATGCAGGGTCTGGTACCTCTGGCTACACCTTC
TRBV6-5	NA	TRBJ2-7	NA	CASRARGTYEQYF	TGTGCCAGCAGGGCGCGGGGAACCTACGAGCAGTACTTC
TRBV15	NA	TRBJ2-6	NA	CATRRAGSGANVLTF	TGTGCCACCAGGAGGGCGGGCTCTGGGGCCAACGTCCTGACTTTC
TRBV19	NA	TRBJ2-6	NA	CASDSSGANVLTF	TGTGCCAGCGACAGCTCTGGGGCCAACGTCCTGACTTTC
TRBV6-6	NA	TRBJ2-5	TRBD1	CASSPLQGTETQYF	TGTGCCAGCAGTCCATTACAGGGGACGGAGACCCAGTACTTC
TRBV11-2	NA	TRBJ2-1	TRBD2	CASSDFSGKGQFF	TGTGCCAGCAGCGATTTTAGCGGGAAAGGGCAGTTCTTC
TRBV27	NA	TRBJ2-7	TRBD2	CASRGGASGNYEQYF	TGTGCCAGCAGAGGTGGGGCTAGCGGAAACTACGAGCAGTACTTC
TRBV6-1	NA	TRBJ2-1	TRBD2	CASSEGWAGGGGEQFF	TGTGCCAGCAGTGAGGGCTGGGCGGGGGGTGGTGGTGAGCAGTTCTTC
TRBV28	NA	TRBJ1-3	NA	CASSSIDRPPGGNTIYF	TGTGCCAGCAGTTCTATCGACCGCCCTCCCGGGGGAAACACCATATATTTT
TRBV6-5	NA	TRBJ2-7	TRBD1	CASSLLGTGSYEQYF	TGTGCCAGCAGTTTACTCGGGACAGGCTCCTACGAGCAGTACTTC
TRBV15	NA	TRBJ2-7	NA	CATREGWSYEQYF	TGTGCCACCAGGGAGGGATGGTCCTACGAGCAGTACTTC
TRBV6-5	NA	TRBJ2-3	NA	CASSTAGRADTQYF	TGTGCCAGCAGCACGGCGGGGAGAGCAGATACGCAGTATTTT
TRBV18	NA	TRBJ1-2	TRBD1	CASSRTGAGDGYTF	TGTGCCAGCTCACGGACAGGGGCCGGCGATGGCTACACCTTC
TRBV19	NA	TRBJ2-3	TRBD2	CASRTSASTDTQYF	TGTGCCAGTAGGACTAGCGCCAGCACAGATACGCAGTATTTT
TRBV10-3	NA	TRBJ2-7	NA	CAIRASSGEQYF	TGTGCCATCAGGGCCTCCTCCGGGGAGCAGTACTTC